The entry below gives a single T cell receptor beta chain sequence along with its context. Its antigen target is currently unknown. No clone much larger than this one lies a single base away; base qualities are absent. V sheds 4 bases and J sheds 4 bases, leaving 11 bases between their ends. As encoded in the germline V gene, CDR1 is LGHNA while CDR2 is YSLEER. From the cysteine up to the phenylalanine, the CDR3 has a length of 14 residues. The CDR3 DNA has 42 bases and is translated from base 1. The sample belongs to a study of cytomegalovirus exposure and HLA in healthy donors (dated by TCRdb to the late 2010s). Context from the whole study: In an earlier analysis of roughly 500 of the donors, 250 to 300 Gb of sequence data and some 100 million unique TCR beta sequences from approximately 180 million T cells were reported. An early release covering about 600 HLA-typed donors comprised about 320 gigabases of sequencing data and tens of millions of unique TCR sequences. Among the roughly 400 genotyped donors, about 83% belonged to the genetic ancestry cluster associated with self-reported Caucasian donors. The aim of the study was to test whether cataloging public T cell receptors could identify signatures of past pathogen exposure. The study used immunosequencing to profile the T cell repertoires of more than 650 subjects and linked those repertoires to cytomegalovirus serostatus. A separate validation cohort of approximately 130 different subjects was used in addition to the roughly 620-subject first cohort. High-throughput TCR immunosequencing, statistical association of individual TCRs with disease status, and machine learning were combined to predict cytomegalovirus infection status. To study patterns of TCR occurrence, a later analysis re-analyzed previously published TCR beta repertoires from just over 650 donors and added high-resolution HLA genotyping. The later analysis used no new phenotypic data to find candidate immune exposures, relying instead on TCR beta sequences and their occurrence across donors. To decide whether each TCR beta V gene segment behaved as functional or pseudogenic, an earlier analysis of fewer than 750 of the donors relied on high-throughput TCR beta sequencing. Donor age, sex, ethnicity and CMV serostatus were compiled together with the repertoire data. In a later genetic analysis, genome-wide SNP genotypes for about 65% of the 666 donors were used, and that subset was treated as a discovery cohort. All discovery cohort repertoires had been generated on a single sequencing platform. HLA typing covered class I and class II loci at four-digit resolution. The number of donors typed differed by locus, with about 629-640 for A, B, C, DRB1 and DQB1, 522 for DQA1, approximately 570 for DPA1, and 472 for DPB1. Several DR-DQ haplotypes were handled as single units for association and clustering because linkage in the cohort was strong. Across around 400 genotyped donors of the cohort, an average of roughly 250,000 unique TCR beta nucleotide sequences per donor were sequenced, and around 20% of those sequences were non-productive. What the research found in general, with its limitations: According to a later analysis, most CMV-associated TCR beta chains appeared to be HLA-restricted, and the HLA associations seemed to be driven largely by CMV exposure. Correlated functional status among segregating V segments might reflect linkage disequilibrium, but an unknown experimental factor could not be ruled out. Because some donors lacked HLA typing at each locus, the association tests relied only on the typed subset. It was suggested by the authors that the approach could potentially be generalized to other disease states and immunological phenotypes. A few of the identified cytomegalovirus-associated TCR beta chains were confirmed in vitro to be specific for cytomegalovirus antigens. When HLA alleles, especially DR and DQ, strongly co-occurred, TCR associations were difficult to assign to individual alleles. A group of highly shared sequence variants was considered likely to be a technical artifact of the sequencing pipeline. Cytomegalovirus status was reported to be diagnosed by the classifier with high specificity and sensitivity in both the original and validation cohorts. Because counts were too low, about 18 rarely observed V segments, including chromosome 9 orphons, were excluded from the earlier analysis of 587 of the donors. While some public TCRs were present in many individuals, most TCR sequences turned up only very rarely across donors. A total of 150 or so TCR beta chains were listed by the study as associated with cytomegalovirus. In a later analysis, several top co-occurrence clusters were reported to appear linked to parvovirus B19, influenza, CMV and Epstein-Barr virus. A later analysis found that TCR association rates varied across HLA loci, with DRB1 alleles showing the most associated TCRs and HLA-C alleles the fewest. In a later analysis, HLA-associated TCR beta chains were found to be more clonally expanded and to have lower generation probabilities than equally common non-associated chains. CMV serostatus was the only immune exposure information available for the cohort. A further reported finding was that TCR beta sequences accurately predicted the HLA-A and HLA-B alleles for most subjects in the first cohort. Compared with the approximately 710-donor mean, donors in an Asian-associated ancestry cluster had fewer N-insertions in productive TCRs, according to a later genetic analysis. Because the 87-base-pair reads could not distinguish some IMGT-functional V segments, including TRBV6-2 and TRBV6-3, those segments were excluded. A later genetic analysis associated a missense DCLRE1C variant with V-gene and J-gene trimming of TCR beta chains, and an independent cohort replicated the association. Only TCR beta chains were sequenced in this cohort, and the absence of alpha or paired-chain data limited detectable features. At a false discovery rate of 0.05, a later analysis linked under 20,000 TCR beta sequences to specific HLA alleles. The presence/absence analyses assumed that sequencing depth was roughly uniform across donors, and that assumption may not be true. Broadly in line with IMGT annotations, most TCR beta V segments showed up in productive rearrangements about 90% or about 30% of the time in an earlier analysis of several hundred of the donors.

Library method: the immunoSEQ multiplex PCR assay. The multiplex PCR relied on a mix of 60 forward primers for TCR Vbeta segments and 13 reverse primers for TCR Jbeta segments. A multiplex PCR assay on genomic DNA amplified the CDR3 region of rearranged TCR beta genes. The Illumina HiSeq System was used to sequence the amplified TCR beta libraries as 87-base-pair reads. In the paper's pipeline: In a later analysis, tens of millions of unique TCR beta chains were counted across the approximately 640 repertoires, and about 9.9 million of these chains were shared by at least two donors. A nearest-neighbor algorithm error-corrected the raw reads and collapsed the reads into unique sequences, merging closely related sequences to remove PCR and sequencing errors. Alignment of CDR3 sequences to IMGT reference sequences was used to assign V, D and J gene segments. For a sequence to be retained, a match of at least six nucleotides to both a V gene segment and a J gene segment was required. A rearrangement counted as productive if the CDR3 had no stop codons and remained in frame with V and J, and every other rearrangement counted as non-productive. CDR3 was defined by IMGT convention, running from the second conserved V-encoded cysteine to the conserved J-encoded phenylalanine. In an earlier analysis of more than 550 of the donors, sequences lacking an unambiguous match to a single V gene segment were excluded. In an earlier analysis of 450 to 750 of the donors, a V segment was called functional when productive rearrangements were above 56.7%, and segregating when the standard deviation between donors exceeded 5%. A statistical classification framework was built to diagnose cytomegalovirus status from the catalog of TCR beta chain sequences. A later analysis assigned V and J genes by comparing TCR nucleotide sequences with IMGT/GENE-DB human TR gene sequences. The TCRdist pipeline was used in a later analysis to assign CDR3 sequences and most-parsimonious VDJ recombination scenarios. In a later analysis, each TCR beta chain was defined by its CDR3 amino acid sequence together with its V-gene family, and reads lacking a unique V-gene family were excluded. As a way to deal with suspected cross-contamination and a sequencing artifact, a later analysis dropped over 550 nucleotide sequences that were highly shared and had low generation probability. For each public chain, a later analysis derived a clonal expansion index from normalized ranks of inferred template counts within each repertoire. In a later analysis, generation probabilities were computed with a VDJ recombination model fitted to out-of-frame rearrangements, and the resulting probabilities were checked against IGoR. In a later analysis, hypergeometric tests were used to score TCR-TCR, TCR-HLA and TCR-CMV co-occurrence, with a repertoire-size bias correction applied to TCR pairs. In a later analysis, false discovery rates were estimated by permuting HLA or CMV assignments 20 times. In a later analysis, co-occurring TCRs were grouped using DBSCAN, with TCRdist sequence similarity added in when clustering inside HLA-allele-positive subsets. For co-occurrence clustering, repertoires with fewer than 30,000 or more than 120,000 public chains were excluded, along with roughly five repertoires with anomalous nucleotide sharing. Entries here come from immuneACCESS through TCRdb and include only in-frame sequences with V and J called. Some clones fail to appear in such tables; in the studies checked, an unresolved V gene covers under half of the shortfall, and the cause of the remainder is unknown. V and J calls and clone size are those listed in that table; D and trimming were worked out from the DNA. For this sample there are some 200,000 clones; 70% to 80% appear just once. The top ten clones comprise around 1.4% of the sample.

The cohort consisted of approximately 670 healthy bone marrow donors. All cohort members were sampled while nominally healthy, although unrecorded immune exposures were likely present. The donor tested CMV seropositive, placing the donor among the roughly 300 seropositive members of the cohort. A peripheral blood sample was provided by each donor, and peripheral blood mononuclear cells were used for TCR beta sequencing. The Qiagen DNeasy Blood Extraction Kit was used to extract genomic DNA from the blood cell samples. This TCR was sampled from a girl aged 10 to 17 in good health and CMV-seropositive. The rearrangement joined TRBV4-3 to TRBJ1-3, with no reliable assignment of the D segment. Specimen: PBMCs. The DNA reads as follows: TGCGCCAGCAGCCCTCCCAACAACGGAAACACCATATATTTT. The resulting protein is CASSPPNNGNTIYF.